The clone carrying this T cell receptor (beta chain) was found a few times. Trimming cost V 7 bases and J 6 bases, with 16 bases left between them. This CDR3 region has 14 residues. Germline V gives CDR1 MDHEN, CDR2 SYDVKM. These data are taken from a study of shared T cell receptors in the human thymus. Method: immunoSEQ multiplex PCR; TCRdb's copy keeps in-frame clones and lacks some. The sample holds hundreds of thousands of clones, around 87% seen once. These same records also appear under a second study, on human thymus T cells. That source reports: Resections from corrective heart surgery supplied the thymus tissue. Related studies noted strongly shared thymic repertoires across unrelated people.

Material: thymocytes. The sequence was obtained from a boy under three years old with a congenital heart defect. The gene calls are TRBV28 and TRBJ1-3, with D perhaps matching TRBD1 (6 bases). CDR3: CASTGARETNTIYF. The CDR3 DNA follows: TGTGCCAGCACAGGGGCAAGGGAAACAAACACCATATATTTT.